In this sample, the clone carrying this T cell receptor (beta chain) turned up a few times. The source of the sample is a study of blood T cell repertoires in COVID-19. About the study: Acute and convalescent COVID-19 samples came from the United States, Italy and Spain. T cells, B-cell-depleted T cells, or PBMCs supplied cDNA or gDNA.

In the original processing: Amplified reference gene primers provided the basis for estimating nucleated cell counts. Clones were sequenced by immunoSEQ multiplex PCR, and TCRdb holds only the in-frame ones, with some missing. V, J and clone size are taken as reported in that table, and D and trimming were inferred from the DNA itself. Of roughly 20,000 clones detected, roughly 87% appear once; the ten largest clones hold approximately 13%. The V gene end was trimmed by 4 bases and the J gene end by 1 base; junction bases not matched to a gene: 10. CDR3 size: 17 residues. Germline values: CDR1 SEHNR, CDR2 FQNEAQ (reference sequence).

V and J are TRBV7-9 and TRBJ2-1; 7 bases are a match to TRBD1. This clonotype was sampled from a man between 60 and 70 years old with active COVID-19. The sequenced sample consisted of peripheral blood. The CDR3 reads CASSSTTGAVSYNEQFF. CDR3 sequence (DNA): TGTGCCAGCAGCTCTACCACAGGGGCGGTATCCTACAATGAGCAGTTCTTC.